This T cell receptor (beta chain) was sequenced during a study of blood T cell repertoires in COVID-19. Study summary: PBMCs, B-cell-depleted T cells, or T cells provided the cDNA or gDNA that made up the material.

The CDR3 has 17 amino acids. Germline CDR1 and CDR2: MDHEN and SYDVKM. Trimming removed 3 bases from V and 6 bases from J; junction bases left unmatched: 10. As processed by the authors: Estimates of nucleated cell counts were drawn from the amplification of reference gene primers. Assay: immunoSEQ multiplex PCR; the TCRdb copy retains only in-frame clones and omits some. Clone size and the V and J calls come from that table; the DNA yielded D and trimming. Of around 120,000 clones listed, 75% to 90% were seen once; the top ten hold around 32%. This chain uses TRBV28 with TRBJ2-2; the match to TRBD2 covers 10 bases. This clonotype was obtained from a woman aged 80 or over with acute or convalescent COVID-19. Source material: peripheral blood. DNA for the CDR3: TGTGCCAGCAGTTTTGCGCTAGCGGGGGTTGCGGCCGGGGAGCTGTTTTTT. Translated: CASSFALAGVAAGELFF. The complete variable domain, with remaining parts taken from reference TRBV28 and TRBJ2-2, reads DVKVTQSSRYLVKRTGEKVFLECVQDMDHENMFWYRQDPGLGLRLIYFSYDVKMKEKGDIPEGYSVSREKKERFSLILESASTNQTSMYLCASSFALAGVAAGELFFGEGSRLTVL.